The 27 T cell receptor beta chains reported below all come from one sample, sequenced in a study of T cell responses to AZD1222 COVID-19 vaccine. Profiled with immunoSEQ multiplex PCR; TCRdb holds only in-frame clones, not every one. The sample has approximately 100,000 clones, 75% to 95% seen once. Sequenced material: peripheral blood, taken on day 0 of AZD1222 vaccination. The receptors here all came from an adult in good health.

This chain links TRBV7-9 with TRBJ2-7; D is perhaps TRBD1 (6 bases). Trimming left V 9 bases short and J 0 bases short, with 12 bases between. The CDR3 length is 13 residues. CDR1 and CDR2 (germline): SEHNR, FQNEAQ (reference sequence). The CDR3 nucleotides read TGTGCCAGGAGGGACATACTCTCCTACGAGCAGTACTTC. Amino acids: CARRDILSYEQYF.

The rearrangement uses TRBV21-1 and TRBJ2-7. TRBV21-1 is a known pseudogene. This CDR3 contains 17 residues. Written as DNA, the CDR3 is TGTGCCAGCAGCAGCCTCCCGGGGAGGGGGCGATCCTACGAGCAGTACTTC. Residues: CASSSLPGRGRSYEQYF.

The CDR3 region has the DNA TGTGCCAGCAGCTTAAGCTCTGGAAACACCATATATTTT. Translating it yields CASSLSSGNTIYF. The rearrangement uses TRBV5-5 and TRBJ1-3, with D hard to call. Germline lookup yields CDR1 SGHKS and CDR2 YYEKEE (reference sequence). The CDR3 is 13 residues long. The V end was cut by 2 bases, the J end by 0 bases, with 3 bases between.

This chain joins TRBV7-9 and TRBJ1-3, with a weak D call TRBD1 (5 bases). Trimming removed 5 bases from V and 3 bases from J, with 14 bases in between. This CDR3 has 15 amino acids. The V gene's germline CDR1 is SEHNR and CDR2 FQNEAQ (reference sequence). CDR3 bases: TGTGCCAGCAGCCCCAGGTCAGGGCTTGGAAACACCATATATTTT. Translating gives CASSPRSGLGNTIYF.

This clone has only a few counts. The rearrangement uses TRBV10-3 and TRBJ2-1; D perhaps matches TRBD1 (6 bases). Germline CDR1 is ENHRY and CDR2 is SYGVKD. The CDR3 loop spans 14 amino acids. V lost 5 bases to trimming and J lost 4 bases, with 12 bases between them. This CDR3 is CAISRQAGYNEQFF. DNA for the CDR3: TGTGCCATCAGTCGACAGGCAGGGTACAATGAGCAGTTCTTC.

The chain couples TRBV3-1 (or the pseudogene TRBV3-2) to TRBJ2-3; tentatively, D is TRBD1 (5 bases). Germline assignment: CDR1 LGHDT and CDR2 YNNKEL (reference sequence). V lost 1 base, J lost 6 bases, and 14 bases lay in between. This CDR3 region has 15 residues. The CDR3 DNA reads as TGTGCCAGCAGCCAAGGTCCGGACACCGGTGATACGCAGTATTTT. It codes for CASSQGPDTGDTQYF.

The CDR3 spells CASSLGTGNTEAFF. CDR3 DNA sequence: TGTGCCAGCAGCTTGGGTACAGGGAACACTGAAGCTTTCTTT. The J gene is TRBJ1-1, the V gene TRBV5-5, with D possibly matching TRBD1 (5 bases). From germline, CDR1 is SGHKS and CDR2 YYEKEE (reference sequence). V dropped 0 bases and J dropped 1 base, with 7 bases sitting between them. CDR3 size: 14 residues.

This clone was seen a single time. The rearrangement uses TRBV18 and TRBJ1-4; D may be TRBD1 (5 bases). Germline V CDR1 and CDR2: KGHSH, LQKENI. Trimming stripped 3 bases from V and 0 bases from J, with 14 bases between. The CDR3 length is 17 residues. The DNA of the CDR3 is TGTGCCAGCTCACCCCTCCGCACAGGTGCAACTAATGAAAAACTGTTTTTT. Translated, it gives CASSPLRTGATNEKLFF.

Only one count was recorded for this clone. The CDR3 DNA reads as TGTGCCAGCGTATTACTAGCGGGGGGGCCTGATACGCAGTATTTT. This gives the protein CASVLLAGGPDTQYF. This chain links TRBV6-5 with TRBJ2-3, with TRBD2 matching 13 bases. The germline gives CDR1 MNHEY, CDR2 SVGAGI. This CDR3 has 15 residues. The trim removed 8 bases at V and 6 bases at J, leaving 8 bases unmatched.

The chain employs TRBV6-5 and TRBJ2-1, with TRBD1 matching over 10 bases. In germline, CDR1 is MNHEY, CDR2 SVGAGI. V shed 7 bases, J shed 5 bases, and the junction held 5 bases outside the gene matches. This CDR3 region has 14 residues. CDR3: CASTLGTGDNEQFF. CDR3 in DNA: TGTGCCAGCACCCTAGGGACAGGGGACAATGAGCAGTTCTTC.

The CDR3 sequence: CASSLAGAGDGYTF. The DNA for the CDR3 is TGTGCCAGCAGCTTAGCGGGGGCAGGTGATGGCTACACCTTC. The chain has TRBV5-6 and TRBJ1-2; a weak D match, TRBD1 (6 bases). The V gene lost 2 bases and the J gene lost 6 bases, with 14 bases spanning the gap. The length of the CDR3 is 14 residues. The germline gives CDR1 SGHDT, CDR2 YYEEEE.

This chain joins TRBV19 and TRBJ2-6, with 8 bases lining up with TRBD1. This CDR3 is 19 amino acids long. V was pared by 2 bases and J by 0 bases, with 9 bases of the junction left unmatched. The germline V gene has CDR1 LNHDA and CDR2 SQIVND (reference sequence). As DNA, the CDR3 is TGTGCCAGTAGTATACGGGACAGGCAGATTCACTCTGGGGCCAACGTCCTGACTTTC. Translating it yields CASSIRDRQIHSGANVLTF.

The chain uses TRBV5-5 and TRBJ1-4; D is possibly TRBD1 (5 bases). V was trimmed by 0 bases and J by 8 bases, leaving 11 bases between them. Germline lookup yields CDR1 SGHKS and CDR2 YYEKEE (reference sequence). The CDR3 consists of 14 residues. The CDR3 protein is CASSLVQGGEKLFF. DNA for the CDR3: TGTGCCAGCAGCTTGGTGCAGGGAGGAGAAAAACTGTTTTTT.

The V and J genes are TRBV27 and TRBJ1-6, with 11 bases aligning to TRBD1. Germline loops: CDR1 MNHEY, CDR2 SMNVEV (reference sequence). V shed 5 bases and J 7 bases; nucleotides not matched to a gene: 7. The CDR3 runs 16 residues. CDR3 residues: CASSQWTGGFNSPLHF. CDR3 nucleotide sequence: TGTGCCAGCAGTCAATGGACAGGGGGCTTCAATTCACCCCTCCACTTT.

The V call is TRBV10-3, the J call TRBJ2-1; D may be TRBD2 (5 bases). There are 14 residues in the CDR3. The V end was cut by 2 bases, the J end by 3 bases, with 8 bases between. Germline V CDR1 and CDR2: ENHRY, SYGVKD. CDR3 protein: CAISEGGSYNEQFF. CDR3 bases: TGTGCCATCAGTGAGGGAGGCAGCTACAATGAGCAGTTCTTC.

The V call is TRBV7-3, the J call TRBJ1-6; 8 bases align to TRBD1. Germline V CDR1 and CDR2: SGHTA, FQGTGA. The CDR3 totals 14 residues. The ends lost 1 base at V and 9 bases at J; junction bases unmatched: 2. The CDR3 region has the DNA TGTGCCAGCAGCTTAAATGGACAGGGTTCACCCCTCCACTTT. Translating gives CASSLNGQGSPLHF.

This clone was seen just once. The rearrangement links TRBV19 to TRBJ1-2; unclear D gene. Germline CDR1 is LNHDA and CDR2 is SQIVND (reference sequence). Deletions cut 7 bases from V and 4 bases from J, with 10 bases between. This CDR3 has 12 amino acids. The CDR3 sequence is CASTDSRYGYTF. The CDR3 DNA reads TGTGCCAGTACGGACTCTCGCTATGGCTACACCTTC. The entire variable domain, with the rest obtained from reference TRBV19 and TRBJ1-2, is as follows: DGGITQSPKYLFRKEGQNVTLSCEQNLNHDAMYWYRQDPGQGLRLIYYSQIVNDFQKGDIAEGYSVSREKKESFPLTVTSAQKNPTAFYLCASTDSRYGYTFGSGTRLTVV.

CDR3 DNA: TGTGCCAGCAGCCCTCGGGGAGTTGGGAATTCACCCCTCCACTTT. This sequence encodes CASSPRGVGNSPLHF. The V call is TRBV11-2, the J call TRBJ1-6, with D hard to call. Germline CDR1 is SGHAT and CDR2 is FQNNGV. There are 15 residues in the CDR3. V was pared by 5 bases and J by 7 bases, with 15 bases between.

The chain employs TRBV30 and TRBJ1-5; D unclear. Trimming removed 1 base at V and 9 bases at J, with 19 bases between. Germline V gene sequence: CDR1 GTSNPN, CDR2 SVGIG (reference sequence). This CDR3 is 15 amino acids long. CDR3 amino acids: CAWSGPGTLERPQHF. The CDR3 DNA reads TGTGCCTGGAGTGGACCGGGAACGTTGGAGCGGCCCCAGCATTTT.

V gene TRBV4-1 combines with J gene TRBJ2-3, with D possibly being TRBD1 or TRBD2 (5 bases each). V was cut by 4 bases and J by 0 bases, with 20 bases left in between. The CDR3 has 18 amino acids. CDR1 is MGHRA and CDR2 is YSYEKL in the germline V gene. CDR3 loop: CASSLAQGRDRSTDTQYF. DNA of the CDR3: TGCGCCAGCAGCCTCGCCCAAGGTAGGGACCGAAGCACAGATACGCAGTATTTT.

The genes are TRBV30 and TRBJ2-6; D is ambiguous. CDR1 and CDR2 from the germline V gene are GTSNPN and SVGIG (reference sequence). V was trimmed by 0 bases and J by 4 bases, leaving 10 bases between them. The length of the CDR3 is 15 residues. The chain's CDR3 is CAWSVGTSGANVLTF. CDR3 in DNA: TGTGCCTGGAGTGTAGGAACCAGCGGGGCCAACGTCCTGACTTTC. The whole variable domain, filled in from reference TRBV30 and TRBJ2-6, reads SQTIHQWPATLVQPVGSPLSLECTVEGTSNPNLYWYRQAAGRGLQLLFYSVGIGQISSEVPQNLSASRPQDRQFILSSKKLLLSDSGFYLCAWSVGTSGANVLTFGAGSRLTVL.

The chain couples TRBV28 to TRBJ1-6; D perhaps matches TRBD1 (6 bases). Trimming pared 2 bases from V and 10 bases from J, leaving 9 bases between. There are 13 residues in the CDR3. Germline V gene data show CDR1 as MDHEN and CDR2 as SYDVKM. CDR3: CASSLADRSPLHF. The CDR3, as DNA: TGTGCCAGCAGTTTAGCCGACAGGTCACCCCTCCACTTT.

This chain joins TRBV7-9 and TRBJ1-1; D is ambiguous. The V gene lost 4 bases and the J gene lost 11 bases, with 14 bases spanning the gap. The CDR3 is 12 amino acids. Germline CDR1 is SEHNR and CDR2 is FQNEAQ (reference sequence). As DNA, the CDR3 is TGTGCCAGCAGCTCTAATGGTCAGTCGGCTTTCTTT. It encodes CASSSNGQSAFF.

The chain carries TRBV9 and TRBJ2-1; D call uncertain. From germline, CDR1 is SGDLS and CDR2 YYNGEE. Trimming removed 2 bases at V and 6 bases at J, with 12 bases between. The CDR3 is 14 amino acids. CDR3: CASSVGPASNEQFF. In DNA, the CDR3 is TGTGCCAGCAGCGTCGGCCCCGCATCCAATGAGCAGTTCTTC.

The CDR3 region is CASSVGGGTYGYTF. In DNA form, the CDR3 reads TGTGCCAGCAGCGTAGGAGGAGGGACCTATGGCTACACCTTC. V and J are TRBV9 and TRBJ1-2; D might be TRBD1 (5 bases). The germline V and J ends were trimmed by 0 bases and 4 bases, with 10 bases remaining between them. Germline CDR1 is SGDLS and CDR2 is YYNGEE. The CDR3 covers 14 residues.

The chain is built from TRBV4-1 and TRBJ1-1; D not certain. The germline V gene encodes CDR1 MGHRA and CDR2 YSYEKL. CDR3 size: 14 residues. V lost 4 bases to trimming and J lost 0 bases, with 9 bases between them. This chain's CDR3 is CASSLGLMNTEAFF. CDR3 DNA sequence: TGCGCCAGCAGCCTGGGCCTCATGAACACTGAAGCTTTCTTT.

The chain has TRBV9 and TRBJ1-1, with a possible D match to TRBD1 (5 bases). The CDR3 sequence is 15 residues long. V dropped 0 bases and J dropped 1 base, with 10 bases sitting between them. From germline, CDR1 is SGDLS and CDR2 YYNGEE. DNA for the CDR3: TGTGCCAGCAGCGTAGCCCTGGGACGGAACACTGAAGCTTTCTTT. Its translation: CASSVALGRNTEAFF.